This T cell receptor (beta chain) was sequenced during a study of blood T cells in healthy people across ages. Study results and caveats: Observed TCR beta diversity per million T cells went down as age went up. This fall followed a roughly linear course with age.

Healthy individuals of Caucasian origin from Russia, aged roughly 6 to 90, served as donors. The authors drew about 10 milliliters of peripheral blood from each donor. Notes on this clonotype: What it recognizes is unknown.

The CDR3 contains 15 residues. Germline lookup yields CDR1 MDHEN and CDR2 SYDVKM. The V end lost 4 bases, the J end lost 2 bases, and 11 bases lay between the germline ends. With a J-beta primer mix and a sample-barcoded 5' primer, a second PCR ran about 7 to 12 cycles. Each cDNA molecule was tagged by a template-switch adaptor that had 12 random nucleotides. One entry per CDR3 protein, called by TCRdb with MiXCR from the 5' RACE reads. The sample holds fewer than 2,000,000 distinct CDR3 sequences, roughly 32% seen once. The sequenced material came from blood. The chain links TRBV28 to TRBJ1-4; D is uncertain. The TCR comes from a woman aged 30 to 39 in good health. For the CDR3, the DNA is TGTGCCAGCAGTTCCTTAACGAACACTAATGAAAAACTGTTTTTT. Translation: CASSSLTNTNEKLFF.